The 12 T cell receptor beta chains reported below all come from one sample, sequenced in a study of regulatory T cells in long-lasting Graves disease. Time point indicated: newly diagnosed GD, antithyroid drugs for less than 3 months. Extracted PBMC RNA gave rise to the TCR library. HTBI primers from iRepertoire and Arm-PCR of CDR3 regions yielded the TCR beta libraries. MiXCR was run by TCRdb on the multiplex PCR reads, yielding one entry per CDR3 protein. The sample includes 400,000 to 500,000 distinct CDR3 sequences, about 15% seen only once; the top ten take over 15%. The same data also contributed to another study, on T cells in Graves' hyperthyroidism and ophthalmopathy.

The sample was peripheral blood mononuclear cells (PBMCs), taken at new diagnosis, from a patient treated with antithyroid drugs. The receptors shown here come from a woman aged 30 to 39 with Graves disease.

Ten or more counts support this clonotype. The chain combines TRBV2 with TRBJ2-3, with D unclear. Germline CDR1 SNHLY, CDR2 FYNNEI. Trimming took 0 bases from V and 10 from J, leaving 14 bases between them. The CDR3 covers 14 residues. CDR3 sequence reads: CASSEALSPGPQYF. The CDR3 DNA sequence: TGTGCCAGCAGTGAAGCGCTTTCACCGGGTCCGCAGTATTTT.

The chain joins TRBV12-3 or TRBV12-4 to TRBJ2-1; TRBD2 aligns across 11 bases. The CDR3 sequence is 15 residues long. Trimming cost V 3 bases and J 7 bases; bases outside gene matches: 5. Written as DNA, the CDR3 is TGTGCCAGCAGTTTTAGCGGGAGGGCGGTAAATGAGCAGTTCTTC. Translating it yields CASSFSGRAVNEQFF.

The CDR3 DNA reads TGTGCCAGCAGTGGGATAGGAGATACGCAGTATTTT. Its protein is CASSGIGDTQYF. The chain employs TRBV25-1 and TRBJ2-3; D uncertain. Trimming pared 4 bases from V and 5 bases from J, leaving 7 bases between. The CDR3 runs to 12 residues. From germline, CDR1 is MGHDK and CDR2 SYGVNS.

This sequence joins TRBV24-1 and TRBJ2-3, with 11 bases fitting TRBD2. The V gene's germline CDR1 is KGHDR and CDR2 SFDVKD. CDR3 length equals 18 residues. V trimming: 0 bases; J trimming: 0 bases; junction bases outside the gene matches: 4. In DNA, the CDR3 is TGTGCCACCAGTGATTTGCCTAGCGGGAGGAAAAGCACAGATACGCAGTATTTT. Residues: CATSDLPSGRKSTDTQYF.

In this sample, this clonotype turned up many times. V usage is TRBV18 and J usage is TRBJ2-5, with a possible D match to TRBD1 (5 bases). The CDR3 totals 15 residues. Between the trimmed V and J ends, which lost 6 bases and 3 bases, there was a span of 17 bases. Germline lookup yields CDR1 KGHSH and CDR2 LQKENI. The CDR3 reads CASSSNLQGEETQYF. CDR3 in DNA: TGTGCCAGCTCGTCCAACCTACAAGGGGAAGAGACCCAGTACTTC.

CDR3 in amino acids: CSVPRGGGGGRDGYTF. The CDR3 DNA is TGCAGTGTCCCCCGAGGGGGAGGGGGCGGACGTGACGGCTACACCTTC. The rearrangement joins TRBV20-1 to TRBJ1-2; 7 bases agree with TRBD1. CDR1 is DFQATT and CDR2 is SNEGSKA in the germline V gene (reference sequence). This CDR3 is 16 amino acids long. J lost 8 bases, V lost 7 bases, and 22 bases had no gene match.

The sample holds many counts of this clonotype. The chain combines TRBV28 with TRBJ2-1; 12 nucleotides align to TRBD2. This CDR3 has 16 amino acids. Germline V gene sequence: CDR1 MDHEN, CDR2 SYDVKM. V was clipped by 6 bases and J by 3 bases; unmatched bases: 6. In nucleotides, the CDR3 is TGTGCCAGCAGCCCGACTAGCGGGAGAGTCTACAATGAGCAGTTCTTC. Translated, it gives CASSPTSGRVYNEQFF.

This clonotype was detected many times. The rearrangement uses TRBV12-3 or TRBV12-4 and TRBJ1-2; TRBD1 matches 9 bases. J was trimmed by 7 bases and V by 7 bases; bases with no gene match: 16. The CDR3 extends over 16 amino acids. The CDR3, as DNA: TGTGCCAGCAACACCGTCCCCGGGACAGGGATACGTGGCTACACCTTC. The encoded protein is CASNTVPGTGIRGYTF.

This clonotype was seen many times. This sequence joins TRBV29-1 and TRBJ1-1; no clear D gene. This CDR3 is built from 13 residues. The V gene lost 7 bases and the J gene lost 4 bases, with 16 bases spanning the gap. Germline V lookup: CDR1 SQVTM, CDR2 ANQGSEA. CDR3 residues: CSGGSKVGTEAFF. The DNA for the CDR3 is TGCAGCGGTGGGTCGAAGGTGGGCACTGAAGCTTTCTTT.

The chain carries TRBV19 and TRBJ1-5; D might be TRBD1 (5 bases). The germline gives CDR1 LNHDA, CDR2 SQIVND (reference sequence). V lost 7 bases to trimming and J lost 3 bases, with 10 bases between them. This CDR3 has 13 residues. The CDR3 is CASMGGYNQPQHF. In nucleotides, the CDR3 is TGTGCCAGTATGGGGGGTTACAATCAGCCCCAGCATTTT.

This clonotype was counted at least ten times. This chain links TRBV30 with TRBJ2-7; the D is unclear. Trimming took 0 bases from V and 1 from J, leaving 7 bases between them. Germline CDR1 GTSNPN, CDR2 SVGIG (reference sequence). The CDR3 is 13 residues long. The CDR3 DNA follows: TGTGCCTGGAGTGTAGGCCAGTCCTACGAGCAGTACTTC. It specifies CAWSVGQSYEQYF.

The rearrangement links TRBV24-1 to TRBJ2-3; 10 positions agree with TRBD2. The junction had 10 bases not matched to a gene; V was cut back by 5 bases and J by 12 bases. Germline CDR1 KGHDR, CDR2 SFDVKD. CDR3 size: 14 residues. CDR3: CATSVSGTSANQYF. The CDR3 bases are TGTGCCACCAGTGTCAGTGGGACTAGCGCAAATCAGTATTTT.